The rows below give T cell receptor beta chains drawn from one sample of a study of blood T cell repertoires in COVID-19. Repertoires were generated with immunoSEQ multiplex PCR, while TCRdb's copy carries only in-frame clones and drops some. The sample has approximately 30,000 clones; over 80% are singletons. The sequencing input was peripheral blood. These receptors all stem from a human donor in a cohort sampled during active COVID-19. Both conserved end residues are part of each CDR3. The D gene is left open where the match is weak. Clone size is stated in some rows and not others, as once, few, many or a class when expanded.

d_call	v_call	j_call	clone_size	cdr3_nt	cdr3_aa
NA	TRBV7-2	TRBJ1-1	NA	TGTGCCAGTTTCTCCTTTGAAGCTTTCTTT	CASFSFEAFF
NA	TRBV12-3/TRBV12-4	TRBJ1-1	once	TGTGCCAGCAGTTTAGGCGGCAACACTGAAGCTTTCTTT	CASSLGGNTEAFF
TRBD2	TRBV30	TRBJ2-3	NA	TGTGCCTGGAGGTCGGGAGGGACAGATACGCAGTATTTT	CAWRSGGTDTQYF
NA	TRBV7-2	TRBJ2-5	once	TGTGCCAGCAGGAGGCGGGGCCTCCAAGAGACCCAGTACTTC	CASRRRGLQETQYF
NA	TRBV10-3	TRBJ2-5	NA	TGTGCCATCAGTCAGGGGAGAGAGACCCAGTACTTC	CAISQGRETQYF
TRBD2	TRBV5-1	TRBJ2-1	once	TGCGCCAGCAGCTTGGGTAGCGGGGGCCTGCAAGGTGAGCAGTTCTTC	CASSLGSGGLQGEQFF
NA	TRBV11-2	TRBJ1-5	NA	TGTGCCAGCAGCTTAGGATTGGCAGTAGCTCAGCCCCAGCATTTT	CASSLGLAVAQPQHF
NA	TRBV7-9	TRBJ2-3	NA	TGTGCCAGCAGGGGGGCTGGCGCACGCACAGATACGCAGTATTTT	CASRGAGARTDTQYF
TRBD2	TRBV6-5	TRBJ2-3	NA	TGTGCCAGCAGTAAAACTAGCGGGGGCACAGATACGCAGTATTTT	CASSKTSGGTDTQYF
TRBD2	TRBV12-5	TRBJ2-3	NA	TGTGCTAGCGAGTCGAGTCCGGGGGGTAGCACAGATACGCAGTATTTT	CASESSPGGSTDTQYF
TRBD1	TRBV7-9	TRBJ2-1	NA	TGTGCCAGCAGCTTGACCACGAACAGGGGGATGGAGTTCTTC	CASSLTTNRGMEFF
NA	TRBV28	TRBJ1-1	NA	TGTGCCAGCAGTTTAGACAGCACTGAAGCTTTCTTT	CASSLDSTEAFF
TRBD1	TRBV9	TRBJ1-5	NA	TGTGCCAGCAGCGCGACAGGGGGCCCTAATCAGCCCCAGCATTTT	CASSATGGPNQPQHF
TRBD2	TRBV5-1	TRBJ2-3	NA	TGCGCCAGCAGCTTGGGGCTAGCGGGAAGCACAGATACGCAGTATTTT	CASSLGLAGSTDTQYF
NA	TRBV3-1/TRBV3-2	TRBJ1-1	NA	TGTGCCAGCAGCCTACAGCCGGCTGTATACACTGAAGCTTTCTTT	CASSLQPAVYTEAFF
NA	TRBV19	TRBJ1-2	NA	TGTGCCAGTAGTATAGGGGCAGGGACTTATGGCTACACCTTC	CASSIGAGTYGYTF
NA	TRBV24-1	TRBJ1-1	once	TGTGCCACCACCGCCCAGGGCTACACTGAAGCTTTCTTT	CATTAQGYTEAFF
NA	TRBV29-1	TRBJ1-2	NA	TGCAGCGTCCTGGACATTCAGGGCTATGGCTACACCTTC	CSVLDIQGYGYTF
NA	TRBV28	TRBJ1-3	NA	TGTGCCAGCAGTCCCCTCTCTGGAAACACCATATATTTT	CASSPLSGNTIYF
TRBD1	TRBV28	TRBJ2-2	NA	TGTGCCAGCAGTCTCGGGGACAGATTAGCCGGGGAGCTGTTTTTT	CASSLGDRLAGELFF
TRBD1	TRBV6-6	TRBJ1-3	NA	TGTGCCAGCAGCGGATTTACAGGGGTCTCTGGAAACACCATATATTTT	CASSGFTGVSGNTIYF
NA	TRBV27	TRBJ2-3	NA	TGTGCCAGCAGTTTTCTAGGAAGCACAGATACGCAGTATTTT	CASSFLGSTDTQYF
TRBD1	TRBV4-1	TRBJ2-1	NA	TGCGCCAGCAGGAACCCAGGGGGTAAGCTCCATGAGCAGTTCTTC	CASRNPGGKLHEQFF
NA	TRBV10-3	TRBJ2-2	NA	TGTGCCATCAGTGAGGGCGGCCGCACCGGGGAGCTGTTTTTT	CAISEGGRTGELFF
NA	TRBV5-1	TRBJ1-6	NA	TGCGCCAGCAGCTTGAGCGGACAGCCAGATTCACCCCTCCACTTT	CASSLSGQPDSPLHF
NA	TRBV19	TRBJ1-2	NA	TGTGCCAGTAGTGGCCCAGGTGGAGGCTACACCTTC	CASSGPGGGYTF
NA	TRBV9	TRBJ2-3	once	TGTGCCAGCAGCGCCCTTTCAGATACGCAGTATTTT	CASSALSDTQYF
NA	TRBV28	TRBJ1-2	NA	TGCGCCAGCAGTCTGCTCCGGGGCGAGGGAGGCGGCTACACCTTC	CASSLLRGEGGGYTF
TRBD2	TRBV5-4	TRBJ2-5	NA	TGTGCCAGCAGCTTGTATCTCGCGGGGGAGGGGACCCAGTACTTC	CASSLYLAGEGTQYF
NA	TRBV14	TRBJ1-2	NA	TGTGCCAGCAGCCCCCCTGACAGGATCGGCTACACCTTC	CASSPPDRIGYTF
TRBD2	TRBV7-2	TRBJ2-1	NA	TGTGCCAGCAGCGGACTAGCGGGGGCCTACAATGAGCAGTTCTTC	CASSGLAGAYNEQFF
NA	TRBV6-4	TRBJ1-1	NA	TGTGCCAGCAGTGACTCGTCCCCAGGGGACACTGAAGCTTTCTTT	CASSDSSPGDTEAFF
TRBD1	TRBV7-9	TRBJ1-1	few	TGTGCCAGCAGCGCCCTAAACAGGGGCAGTAGGAACACTGAAGCTTTCTTT	CASSALNRGSRNTEAFF
NA	TRBV3-1/TRBV3-2	TRBJ1-5	NA	TGTGCCAGCAGCCAAGGACAGATTAGCAATCAGCCCCAGCATTTT	CASSQGQISNQPQHF
NA	TRBV2	TRBJ1-5	NA	TGTGCCAGCAGTTGGGGAGGCAATCAGCCCCAGCATTTT	CASSWGGNQPQHF
NA	TRBV21-1	TRBJ1-1	few	TGTGCCAGCAGCAACAAGACAGGGGACCCAATGAACACTGAAGCTTTCTTT	CASSNKTGDPMNTEAFF
NA	TRBV5-1	TRBJ2-1	NA	TGCGCCAGCAGGGGAGGAGGGGGCGAGTCGAATGAGCAGTTCTTC	CASRGGGGESNEQFF
NA	TRBV24-1	TRBJ2-1	NA	TGTGCCACTCAAGCAGGAAACAATGAGCAGTTCTTC	CATQAGNNEQFF
TRBD2	TRBV6-1	TRBJ2-5	NA	TGTGCCAGCAGTGAATCTAGCGGGGGCCCGGGTGAGACCCAGTACTTC	CASSESSGGPGETQYF
NA	TRBV12-3/TRBV12-4	TRBJ1-2	NA	TGTGCCAGCAGTCTACAGGGTGCCTATGGCTACACCTTC	CASSLQGAYGYTF
NA	TRBV6-5	TRBJ1-6	NA	TGTGCCAGCAGTTACTCGAGCCCCTCGTATAATTCACCCCTCCACTTT	CASSYSSPSYNSPLHF
TRBD1	TRBV29-1	TRBJ2-1	NA	TGCAGCGTTGACGGGGTCCGGGACAGGGGGGTCAATGAGCAGTTCTTC	CSVDGVRDRGVNEQFF
TRBD2	TRBV18	TRBJ2-1	once	TGTGCCAGCTCACCACCCGGGGAGGGTGAGCAGTTCTTC	CASSPPGEGEQFF
TRBD2	TRBV19	TRBJ2-5	NA	TGTGCCAGTAGTATTCTAGCGGGGGGGCGGGAGACCCAGTACTTC	CASSILAGGRETQYF
NA	TRBV19	TRBJ1-3	NA	TGTGCCAGTAGTGGAGCGATGGGTTTCTCTGGAAACACCATATATTTT	CASSGAMGFSGNTIYF
TRBD1	TRBV19	TRBJ1-3	NA	TGTGCCAGTAGAGGGACAGCTAGCTCTGGAAACACCATATATTTT	CASRGTASSGNTIYF
NA	TRBV6-1	TRBJ2-2	NA	TGTGCCAGCAGTGCCTCAAGGCGGGCCCCGAACACCGGGGAGCTGTTTTTT	CASSASRRAPNTGELFF
NA	TRBV2	TRBJ1-2	NA	TGTGCCTCCAACGGGGAAGGGAACTATGGCTACACCTTC	CASNGEGNYGYTF
TRBD1	TRBV19	TRBJ2-2	NA	TGTGCCGGGACCACTACAGGGGCGAGACCGAACACCGGGGAGCTGTTTTTT	CAGTTTGARPNTGELFF
TRBD1	TRBV28	TRBJ1-2	once	TGTGCCAGCCGGATGGAGGGACAGCCTGGGGGTGGCTACACCTTC	CASRMEGQPGGGYTF
NA	TRBV5-1	TRBJ2-6	NA	TGCGCCAGCAGCGGTTCTCCCGGGGGAGTCAACGTCCTGACTTTC	CASSGSPGGVNVLTF
NA	TRBV3-1/TRBV3-2	TRBJ1-1	NA	TGTGCCAGCAGCCAAGGACAGGCGGCCAAAGCTTTCTTT	CASSQGQAAKAFF
TRBD1	TRBV7-2	TRBJ1-3	NA	TGTGCCAGCAGCTTATCCGGGACAGGGATCGGAAACACCATATATTTT	CASSLSGTGIGNTIYF
NA	TRBV21-1	TRBJ2-3	NA	TGTGCCAGCAGCAGAGGGGGACAGGGGAGTTCCACAGATACGCAGTATTTT	CASSRGGQGSSTDTQYF
TRBD1	TRBV3-1/TRBV3-2	TRBJ2-5	NA	TGTGCCAGCAGCCAATCCACAGGGGCAGAGACCCAGTACTTC	CASSQSTGAETQYF
NA	TRBV7-9	TRBJ1-6	NA	TGTGCCAGCAACCGGGGAGATTCAAATTCACCCCTCCACTTT	CASNRGDSNSPLHF
TRBD1	TRBV10-3	TRBJ1-1	NA	TGTGCCATCAGGGAGAAGGGACAGGGGCACACTGAAGCTTTCTTT	CAIREKGQGHTEAFF
TRBD1	TRBV2	TRBJ2-1	NA	TGTGCCAGCATAAAGGGAAGGGGACAGTACAATGAGCAGTTCTTC	CASIKGRGQYNEQFF